This entry lists 32 T cell receptor beta chains sequenced from one sample in a study of shared clonotypes between healthy human individuals. Profiling relied on immunoSEQ multiplex PCR, and the TCRdb table lists in-frame clones only, not all of them. The data contain roughly 1,600,000 clones, just under 99% of them singletons. Sequenced: naive CD4+ T cells sorted from blood. Subset: CD45RA+ positively selected. The source is a young man in good health.

The chain has TRBV5-4 and TRBJ1-2; D remains ambiguous. This CDR3 comprises 13 residues. V shed 3 bases and J shed 0 bases, with 6 bases lying between them. Germline V gene sequence: CDR1 SGHNT, CDR2 YYREEE (reference sequence). The CDR3: CASSSAPNYGYTF. The CDR3 DNA is TGTGCCAGCAGCTCAGCCCCTAACTATGGCTACACCTTC. The full variable domain, with the rest looked up from reference TRBV5-4 and TRBJ1-2, is ETGVTQSPTHLIKTRGQQVTLRCSSQSGHNTVSWYQQALGQGPQFIFQYYREEENGRGNFPPRFSGLQFPNYSSELNVNALELDDSALYLCASSSAPNYGYTFGSGTRLTVV.

The chain uses TRBV9 and TRBJ2-5; 10 bases line up with TRBD2. CDR3 length: 16 amino acids. From germline, CDR1 is SGDLS and CDR2 YYNGEE. After removal of 2 bases from V and 1 base from J, the junction contained 5 bases not matched to a gene. The CDR3 sequence: CASSVATSGTQETQYF. In nucleotides, the CDR3 is TGTGCCAGCAGCGTCGCCACTAGCGGGACCCAAGAGACCCAGTACTTC.

The chain couples TRBV7-2 to TRBJ1-4; possibly TRBD1 for D (6 bases). Germline loops: CDR1 SGHTA, CDR2 FQGNSA. Trimming cost V 7 bases and J 0 bases, with 12 bases left between them. The CDR3 has 15 residues. CDR3 residues: CASTRTAATNEKLFF. CDR3 DNA sequence: TGTGCCAGCACCCGGACAGCCGCAACTAATGAAAAACTGTTTTTT.

The chain carries TRBV5-6 and TRBJ2-7; 9 bases align to TRBD2. The CDR3 consists of 19 residues. Trimming removed 4 bases from V and 2 bases from J; junction bases left unmatched: 19. Germline loops: CDR1 SGHDT, CDR2 YYEEEE. The CDR3 sequence: CASSPSRGATSGPAYEQYF. The CDR3 DNA is TGTGCCAGCAGCCCGAGTCGGGGAGCGACTAGCGGTCCCGCCTACGAGCAGTACTTC.

The chain couples TRBV19 to TRBJ2-7; no definite D call. Germline CDR1 and CDR2: LNHDA and SQIVND (reference sequence). V gave up 3 bases and J gave up 4 bases, with 10 bases separating them. The CDR3 consists of 13 residues. In DNA form, the CDR3 reads TGTGCCAGTAGTATTGTTGAAGGGTACGAGCAGTACTTC. Amino acid sequence: CASSIVEGYEQYF.

The V call is TRBV10-1, the J call TRBJ2-3; 10 bases are shared with TRBD2. V gave up 0 bases and J gave up 5 bases; unmatched junction bases: 8. This CDR3 is 17 amino acids long. Per the germline V gene, CDR1 is WNHNN and CDR2 is SYGVQD (reference sequence). The CDR3 coding sequence is TGCGCCAGCAGTGAGTCACGGCTAGCGGGAGTCAAAGATACGCAGTATTTT. Protein sequence: CASSESRLAGVKDTQYF.

CDR3 region: CASSIAGTGGYEQYF. The CDR3 DNA sequence: TGTGCCAGCAGCATCGCCGGGACAGGGGGCTACGAGCAGTACTTC. V gene TRBV7-9 combines with J gene TRBJ2-7, with TRBD1 identical over 11 bases. The CDR3 contains 15 residues. J lost 3 bases, V lost 5 bases, and 6 bases had no gene match. In germline, CDR1 is SEHNR, CDR2 FQNEAQ (reference sequence).

This chain connects TRBV5-1 to TRBJ2-2; D is unresolved. The ends were cut back, 3 bases at V and 0 bases at J, with 3 bases in the middle. The germline CDR1 and CDR2 sequences are SGHRS and YFSETQ. This CDR3 region has 13 residues. The CDR3 here is CASSSANTGELFF. CDR3 in DNA: TGCGCCAGCAGCTCAGCGAACACCGGGGAGCTGTTTTTT.

V usage is TRBV4-1 and J usage is TRBJ2-2; 9 bases agree with TRBD1. Germline-derived CDR1 and CDR2 are MGHRA and YSYEKL. The ends lost 9 bases at V and 7 bases at J; junction bases unmatched: 9. The CDR3 totals 14 residues. The CDR3 sequence is CASDRDRAGGELFF. Here the CDR3 DNA reads TGCGCCAGTGACCGGGACAGGGCGGGCGGGGAGCTGTTTTTT.

This chain connects TRBV9 to TRBJ2-3, with 8 bases identical to TRBD1. The CDR3 length is 17 residues. Trimming took 3 bases from V and 1 from J; bases not matched to a gene: 10. Germline CDR1 SGDLS, CDR2 YYNGEE. The CDR3, as DNA: TGTGCCAGCAGCGGGGGACAGGCCTCTAGGGGCACAGATACGCAGTATTTT. This sequence encodes CASSGGQASRGTDTQYF.

Turning to this clone: Other DNA sequences in the same sample also yield this CDR3. The gene calls are TRBV5-4 and TRBJ2-3, with D unresolved. The CDR3 is made up of 13 amino acids. V was pared by 4 bases and J by 0 bases, with 6 bases between. Germline lookup yields CDR1 SGHNT and CDR2 YYREEE (reference sequence). CDR3 loop: CASSRSSTDTQYF. In nucleotides, the CDR3 is TGTGCCAGCAGCCGATCTAGCACAGATACGCAGTATTTT. The whole variable domain, remainder taken from reference TRBV5-4 and TRBJ2-3, is ETGVTQSPTHLIKTRGQQVTLRCSSQSGHNTVSWYQQALGQGPQFIFQYYREEENGRGNFPPRFSGLQFPNYSSELNVNALELDDSALYLCASSRSSTDTQYFGPGTRLTVL.

The chain couples TRBV18 to TRBJ2-7, with 11 bases aligning to TRBD2. Germline trimming cut 3 bases from V and 2 bases from J; bases unmatched to any gene: 9. The CDR3 loop spans 17 amino acids. Germline CDR1 KGHSH, CDR2 LQKENI. CDR3 coding DNA: TGTGCCAGCTCACCCCCCGGACTAGCGGGCCATCCCTACGAGCAGTACTTC. Translating gives CASSPPGLAGHPYEQYF.

This chain links TRBV6-5 with TRBJ1-1; D call uncertain. Germline values: CDR1 MNHEY, CDR2 SVGAGI. The CDR3 consists of 15 residues. The V and J ends lost 5 bases and 0 bases respectively, with 13 bases between them. CDR3 loop: CASSRWTEMNTEAFF. The CDR3 region has the DNA TGTGCCAGCAGTCGCTGGACGGAGATGAACACTGAAGCTTTCTTT.

The rearrangement joins TRBV30 to TRBJ2-2; D is unclear. V lost 4 bases, J lost 0 bases, and 6 bases lay in between. This CDR3 comprises 13 residues. Germline V lookup: CDR1 GTSNPN, CDR2 SVGIG (reference sequence). The chain's CDR3 is CAWNIANTGELFF. CDR3 bases: TGTGCCTGGAATATAGCGAACACCGGGGAGCTGTTTTTT.

As concerns this clone: Other DNA variants within this sample encode the same CDR3. The V and J genes are TRBV5-1 and TRBJ2-5; a possible D gene is TRBD2 (6 bases). V lost 2 bases and J lost 5, with 13 bases in between. CDR1 SGHRS and CDR2 YFSETQ come from the germline V gene. This CDR3 contains 14 residues. The CDR3: CASSLEGAGETQYF. The CDR3 nucleotides read TGCGCCAGCAGCTTAGAAGGGGCGGGGGAGACCCAGTACTTC. Combining the CDR3 with reference TRBV5-1 and TRBJ2-5 gives the whole variable domain KAGVTQTPRYLIKTRGQQVTLSCSPISGHRSVSWYQQTPGQGLQFLFEYFSETQRNKGNFPGRFSGRQFSNSRSEMNVSTLELGDSALYLCASSLEGAGETQYFGPGTRLLVL.

The J gene is TRBJ2-1, the V gene TRBV27; the D is unclear. Germline CDR1 MNHEY, CDR2 SMNVEV (reference sequence). V lost 4 bases to trimming and J lost 8 bases, with 12 bases between them. CDR3 length equals 13 residues. CDR3 protein: CASSSIYRDEQFF. The CDR3 DNA reads TGTGCCAGCAGTTCGATCTACCGGGATGAGCAGTTCTTC.

The J gene is TRBJ2-5, the V gene TRBV10-1; D is perhaps TRBD2 (6 bases). CDR1 is WNHNN and CDR2 is SYGVQD in the germline V gene (reference sequence). The V and J ends lost 8 bases and 4 bases respectively, with 14 bases between them. The CDR3 is 13 residues long. CDR3 loop: CASGRRVGETQYF. The CDR3 bases are TGCGCCAGCGGCAGGAGGGTGGGAGAGACCCAGTACTTC.

The chain combines TRBV9 with TRBJ2-2; no reliable D call. Germline V CDR1 and CDR2: SGDLS, YYNGEE. The CDR3 consists of 16 residues. The V end was cut by 7 bases, the J end by 5 bases, with 21 bases between. The CDR3 spells CASARGVSDVTGELFF. In DNA, the CDR3 is TGTGCCAGCGCCAGAGGTGTTTCCGACGTGACCGGGGAGCTGTTTTTT.

The rearrangement joins TRBV6-5 to TRBJ2-2; D may be TRBD1 (5 bases). The CDR3 has 15 amino acids. V lost 2 bases and J lost 3, with 10 bases in between. The germline V gene encodes CDR1 MNHEY and CDR2 SVGAGI. The CDR3 sequence is CASSYGADYTGELFF. The CDR3 coding sequence is TGTGCCAGCAGTTACGGGGCAGATTACACCGGGGAGCTGTTTTTT.

This rearrangement joins TRBV11-2 to TRBJ2-7; 13 nucleotides match TRBD2. The CDR3 has 19 amino acids. CDR1 and CDR2 from the germline V gene are SGHAT and FQNNGV. With V trimmed by 4 bases and J by 2 bases, 14 bases remained unmatched. CDR3 amino acids: CASSSRTSGSNEKPYEQYF. The DNA of the CDR3 is TGTGCCAGCAGCTCCAGGACTAGCGGGAGTAATGAGAAACCCTACGAGCAGTACTTC.

This chain uses TRBV7-2 with TRBJ2-1; the D is unclear. Trimming shortened V by 1 base and J by 8 bases, and 21 bases separated the two germline ends. This CDR3 is built from 17 residues. Germline V gene data show CDR1 as SGHTA and CDR2 as FQGNSA. For the CDR3, the DNA is TGTGCCAGCAGCTTAGTTGGCACGAAGGCAGCCGGGTATGAGCAGTTCTTC. This codes for CASSLVGTKAAGYEQFF.

This sequence joins TRBV29-1 and TRBJ2-3, with 10 positions matching TRBD1. Per the germline V gene, CDR1 is SQVTM and CDR2 is ANQGSEA. J gave up 4 bases and V 5 bases, and 6 bases lay outside the gene matches. The CDR3 runs 14 residues. The CDR3 DNA sequence: TGCAGCGTTCAGGACAGGGGGGTCTCAGATACGCAGTATTTT. Translating it yields CSVQDRGVSDTQYF.

The chain joins TRBV27 to TRBJ2-1; 9 positions agree with TRBD2. Germline V gives CDR1 MNHEY, CDR2 SMNVEV (reference sequence). The CDR3 has 16 residues. Trimming at V came to 4 bases and at J to 3 bases, leaving 7 bases not matched to a gene. The CDR3 sequence: CASSSPGLAIYNEQFF. In DNA, the CDR3 is TGTGCCAGCAGTTCCCCGGGACTAGCCATCTACAATGAGCAGTTCTTC.

The V gene is TRBV5-4, the J gene TRBJ1-1; the D is unclear. V gave up 0 bases and J gave up 4 bases, with 10 bases separating them. Germline CDR1 reads SGHNT; CDR2 reads YYREEE (reference sequence). The CDR3 is 14 amino acids. CDR3 sequence: CASSLDRVFTEAFF. CDR3 nucleotide sequence: TGTGCCAGCAGCTTGGACCGGGTCTTCACTGAAGCTTTCTTT. Complete variable domain (other parts from reference TRBV5-4 and TRBJ1-1): ETGVTQSPTHLIKTRGQQVTLRCSSQSGHNTVSWYQQALGQGPQFIFQYYREEENGRGNFPPRFSGLQFPNYSSELNVNALELDDSALYLCASSLDRVFTEAFFGQGTRLTVV.

V is TRBV19 and J is TRBJ1-5, with D possibly matching TRBD1 (5 bases). There are 16 residues in the CDR3. V lost 1 base to trimming and J lost 4 bases, with 14 bases between them. Germline V lookup: CDR1 LNHDA, CDR2 SQIVND (reference sequence). The CDR3 sequence is CASSIGQGLTNQPQHF. The DNA for the CDR3 is TGTGCCAGTAGTATAGGGCAGGGTTTAACAAATCAGCCCCAGCATTTT.

The J gene is TRBJ1-4, the V gene TRBV18, with TRBD1 as a possible D gene (6 bases). V was clipped by 6 bases and J by 3 bases, with 20 bases between them. Germline CDR1 reads KGHSH; CDR2 reads LQKENI. The CDR3 consists of 17 residues. CDR3 region: CASSLNGQRASNEKLFF. The DNA of the CDR3 is TGTGCCAGCTCGCTAAATGGACAGCGCGCGTCTAATGAAAAACTGTTTTTT.

The genes are TRBV5-1 and TRBJ2-1, with TRBD2 matching 8 bases. From germline, CDR1 is SGHRS and CDR2 YFSETQ. V lost 5 bases and J lost 3; bases outside the gene matches: 7. The CDR3 is made up of 15 amino acids. CDR3 DNA: TGCGCCAGCAGTCCGGGACTAGTCAGCTACAATGAGCAGTTCTTC. This translates into CASSPGLVSYNEQFF. Drawing the rest from reference TRBV5-1 and TRBJ2-1, the complete variable domain is KAGVTQTPRYLIKTRGQQVTLSCSPISGHRSVSWYQQTPGQGLQFLFEYFSETQRNKGNFPGRFSGRQFSNSRSEMNVSTLELGDSALYLCASSPGLVSYNEQFFGPGTRLTVL.

A single count supports this clone. V and J are TRBV28 and TRBJ1-2, with 8 bases that match TRBD1. CDR1 and CDR2 (germline): MDHEN, SYDVKM. The CDR3 extends over 15 amino acids. V was pared by 7 bases and J by 7 bases, with 14 bases of the junction left unmatched. The chain's CDR3 is CASTRQGAHGSGYTF. DNA of the CDR3: TGTGCCAGCACTCGGCAGGGGGCCCATGGATCTGGCTACACCTTC.

This clone was observed a few times. The chain links TRBV18 to TRBJ2-7; TRBD1 matches 7 bases. The CDR3 contains 16 residues. The ends lost 1 base at V and 1 base at J; junction bases unmatched: 7. Germline assignment: CDR1 KGHSH and CDR2 LQKENI. The CDR3, as DNA: TGTGCCAGCTCACCACTCCCGGGACAGAGGTCCTACGAGCAGTACTTC. Translating it yields CASSPLPGQRSYEQYF.

The chain carries TRBV5-5 and TRBJ1-1, with D tentatively TRBD1 (5 bases). The V gene lost 2 bases and the J gene lost 3 bases, with 20 bases spanning the gap. The CDR3 sequence is 17 residues long. Germline V gene data show CDR1 as SGHKS and CDR2 as YYEKEE (reference sequence). This CDR3 is CASSFRQPGPDYTEAFF. The CDR3 DNA is TGTGCCAGCAGCTTCCGACAACCGGGGCCGGACTACACTGAAGCTTTCTTT.

To note about this clone: A junction boundary mismatches the germline segment, possibly from a read error. For the CDR3, the DNA is TGTGCCAGCAGCTTTGGCCCGCAGACAGGGGACGAGCAGTACTTC. Protein product: CASSFGPQTGDEQYF. The rearrangement joins TRBV5-3 to TRBJ2-7, with TRBD1 matching 8 bases. Being an ORF, TRBV5-3 has a function that is uncertain. CDR3 length: 15 residues.

This rearrangement joins TRBV10-3 to TRBJ2-7; D gene unclear. V was pared by 1 base and J by 2 bases, with 6 bases between. CDR1 is ENHRY, CDR2 SYGVKD, per germline. The CDR3 is 13 residues long. CDR3 coding DNA: TGTGCCATCAGTGAGTACCTCACCTACGAGCAGTACTTC. Its translation is CAISEYLTYEQYF.